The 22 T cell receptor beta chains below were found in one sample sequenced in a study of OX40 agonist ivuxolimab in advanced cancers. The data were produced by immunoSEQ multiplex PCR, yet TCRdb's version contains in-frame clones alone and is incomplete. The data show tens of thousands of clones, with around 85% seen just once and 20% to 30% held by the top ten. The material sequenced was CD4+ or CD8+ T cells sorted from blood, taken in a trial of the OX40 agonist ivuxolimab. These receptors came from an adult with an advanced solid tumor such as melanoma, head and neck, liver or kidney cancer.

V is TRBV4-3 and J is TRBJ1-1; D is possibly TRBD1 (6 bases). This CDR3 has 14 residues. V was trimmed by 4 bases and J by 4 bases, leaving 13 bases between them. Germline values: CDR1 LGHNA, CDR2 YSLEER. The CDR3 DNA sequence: TGCGCCAGCAGCCTTAGAGGGGGGGCCACTGAAGCTTTCTTT. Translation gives CASSLRGGATEAFF.

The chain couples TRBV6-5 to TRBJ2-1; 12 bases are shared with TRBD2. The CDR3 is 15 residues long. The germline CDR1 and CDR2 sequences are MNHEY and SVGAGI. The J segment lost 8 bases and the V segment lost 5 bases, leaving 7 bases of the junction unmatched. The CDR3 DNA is TGTGCCAGCAGTACCCCTAGCGGGGGGGCGTATGAGCAGTTCTTC. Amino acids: CASSTPSGGAYEQFF.

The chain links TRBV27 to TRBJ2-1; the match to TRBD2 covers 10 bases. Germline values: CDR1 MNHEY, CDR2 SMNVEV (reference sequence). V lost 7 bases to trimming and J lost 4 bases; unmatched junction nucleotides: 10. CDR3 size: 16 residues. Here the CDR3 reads CASMASGGPVYNEQFF. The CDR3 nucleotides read TGTGCCAGCATGGCTAGCGGGGGCCCAGTTTACAATGAGCAGTTCTTC.

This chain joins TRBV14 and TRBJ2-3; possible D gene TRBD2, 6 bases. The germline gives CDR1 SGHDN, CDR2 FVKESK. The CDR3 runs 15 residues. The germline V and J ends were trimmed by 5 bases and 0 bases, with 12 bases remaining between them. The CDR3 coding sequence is TGTGCCAGCAGCGAGACTAGATCTAGCACAGATACGCAGTATTTT. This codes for CASSETRSSTDTQYF.

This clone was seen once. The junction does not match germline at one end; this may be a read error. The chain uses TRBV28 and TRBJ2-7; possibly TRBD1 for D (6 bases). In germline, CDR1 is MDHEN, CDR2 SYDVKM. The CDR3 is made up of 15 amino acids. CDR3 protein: CASSLGQGFRQAERF. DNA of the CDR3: TGTGCCAGCAGTTTAGGGCAGGGGTTCCGTCAAGCCGAGAGGTTC.

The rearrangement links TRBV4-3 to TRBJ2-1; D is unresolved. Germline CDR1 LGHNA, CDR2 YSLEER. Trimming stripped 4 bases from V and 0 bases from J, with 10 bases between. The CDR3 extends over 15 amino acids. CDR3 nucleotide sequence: TGCGCCAGCAGCCCAGCTAGGAGCTCCTACAATGAGCAGTTCTTC. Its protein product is CASSPARSSYNEQFF.

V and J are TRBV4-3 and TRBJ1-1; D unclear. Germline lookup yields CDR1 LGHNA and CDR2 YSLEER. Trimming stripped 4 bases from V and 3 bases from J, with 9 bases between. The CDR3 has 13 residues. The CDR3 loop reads CASSPGPYTEAFF. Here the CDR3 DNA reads TGCGCCAGCAGCCCCGGCCCCTACACTGAAGCTTTCTTT.

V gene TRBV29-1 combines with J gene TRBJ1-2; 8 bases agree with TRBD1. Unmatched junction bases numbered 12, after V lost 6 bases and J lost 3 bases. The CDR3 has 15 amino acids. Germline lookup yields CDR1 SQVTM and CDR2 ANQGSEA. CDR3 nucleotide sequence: TGCAGCGTCGACGGCCGGACAGGGATTGACTATGGCTACACCTTC. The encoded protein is CSVDGRTGIDYGYTF.

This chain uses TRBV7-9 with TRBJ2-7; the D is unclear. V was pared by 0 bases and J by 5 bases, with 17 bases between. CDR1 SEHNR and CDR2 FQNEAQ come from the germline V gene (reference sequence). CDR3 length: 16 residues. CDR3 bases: TGTGCCAGCAGCTTAGCGATTAAACCCAGAGGCCACGAGCAGTACTTC. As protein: CASSLAIKPRGHEQYF.

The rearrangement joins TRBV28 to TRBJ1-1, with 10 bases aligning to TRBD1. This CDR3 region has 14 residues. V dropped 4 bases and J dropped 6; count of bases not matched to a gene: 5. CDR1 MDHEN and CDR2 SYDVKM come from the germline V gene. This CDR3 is CASSSTGGEAEAFF. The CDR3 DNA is TGTGCCAGCAGTTCGACAGGGGGCGAGGCTGAAGCTTTCTTT.

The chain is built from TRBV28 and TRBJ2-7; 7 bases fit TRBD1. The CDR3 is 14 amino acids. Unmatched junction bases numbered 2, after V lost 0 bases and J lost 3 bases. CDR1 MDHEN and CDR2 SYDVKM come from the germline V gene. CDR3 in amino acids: CASSLWAGGYEQYF. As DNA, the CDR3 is TGTGCCAGCAGTTTATGGGCAGGGGGCTACGAGCAGTACTTC. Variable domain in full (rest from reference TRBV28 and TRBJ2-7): DVKVTQSSRYLVKRTGEKVFLECVQDMDHENMFWYRQDPGLGLRLIYFSYDVKMKEKGDIPEGYSVSREKKERFSLILESASTNQTSMYLCASSLWAGGYEQYFGPGTRLTVT.

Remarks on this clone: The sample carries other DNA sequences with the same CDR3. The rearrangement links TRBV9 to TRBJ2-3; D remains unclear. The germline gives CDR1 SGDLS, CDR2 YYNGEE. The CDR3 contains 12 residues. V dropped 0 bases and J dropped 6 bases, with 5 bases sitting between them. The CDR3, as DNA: TGTGCCAGCAGCGTAGAACCGGATACGCAGTATTTT. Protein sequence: CASSVEPDTQYF.

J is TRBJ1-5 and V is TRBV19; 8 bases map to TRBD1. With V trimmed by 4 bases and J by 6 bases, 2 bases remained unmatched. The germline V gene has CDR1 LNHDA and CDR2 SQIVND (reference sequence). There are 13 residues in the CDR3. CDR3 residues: CASSRTGGQPQHF. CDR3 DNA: TGTGCCAGTAGTAGAACAGGGGGTCAGCCCCAGCATTTT.

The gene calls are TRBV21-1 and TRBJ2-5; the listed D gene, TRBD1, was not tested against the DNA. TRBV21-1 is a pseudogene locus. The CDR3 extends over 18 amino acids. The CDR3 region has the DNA TGTGCCAGCAGCAAATGTTCCGGGCGTGGGGACAGAAAAGAGACCCAGTACTTC. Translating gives CASSKCSGRGDRKETQYF.

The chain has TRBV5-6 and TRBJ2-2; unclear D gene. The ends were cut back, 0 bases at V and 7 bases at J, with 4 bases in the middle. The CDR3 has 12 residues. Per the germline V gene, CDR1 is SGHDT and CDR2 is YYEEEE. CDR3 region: CASSLGGGELFF. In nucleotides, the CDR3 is TGTGCCAGCAGCTTGGGGGGCGGGGAGCTGTTTTTT.

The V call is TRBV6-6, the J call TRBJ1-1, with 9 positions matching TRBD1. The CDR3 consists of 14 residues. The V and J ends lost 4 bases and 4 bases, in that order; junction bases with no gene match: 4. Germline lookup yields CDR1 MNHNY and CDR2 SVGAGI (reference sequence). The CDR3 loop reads CASSWDRVGTEAFF. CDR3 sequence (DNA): TGTGCCAGCAGTTGGGACAGGGTCGGCACTGAAGCTTTCTTT.

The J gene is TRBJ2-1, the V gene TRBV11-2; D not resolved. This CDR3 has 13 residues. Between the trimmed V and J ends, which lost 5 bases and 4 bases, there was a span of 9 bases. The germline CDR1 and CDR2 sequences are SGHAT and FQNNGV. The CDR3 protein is CASSRSPYNEQFF. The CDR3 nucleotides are TGTGCCAGCAGCCGATCCCCTTACAATGAGCAGTTCTTC.

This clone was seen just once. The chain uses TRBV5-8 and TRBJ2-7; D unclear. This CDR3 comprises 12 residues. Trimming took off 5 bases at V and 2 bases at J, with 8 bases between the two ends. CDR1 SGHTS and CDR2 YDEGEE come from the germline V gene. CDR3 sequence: CASSQWAYEQYF. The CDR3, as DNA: TGTGCCAGCAGTCAGTGGGCCTACGAGCAGTACTTC.

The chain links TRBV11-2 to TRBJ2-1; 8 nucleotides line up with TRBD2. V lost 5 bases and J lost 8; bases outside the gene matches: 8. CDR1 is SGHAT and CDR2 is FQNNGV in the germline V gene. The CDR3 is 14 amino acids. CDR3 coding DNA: TGTGCCAGCAGCGGCGGACGGGGGGGGCATGAGCAGTTCTTC. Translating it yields CASSGGRGGHEQFF. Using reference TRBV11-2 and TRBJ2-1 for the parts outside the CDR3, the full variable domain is EAGVAQSPRYKIIEKRQSVAFWCNPISGHATLYWYQQILGQGPKLLIQFQNNGVVDDSQLPKDRFSAERLKGVDSTLKIQPAKLEDSAVYLCASSGGRGGHEQFFGPGTRLTVL.

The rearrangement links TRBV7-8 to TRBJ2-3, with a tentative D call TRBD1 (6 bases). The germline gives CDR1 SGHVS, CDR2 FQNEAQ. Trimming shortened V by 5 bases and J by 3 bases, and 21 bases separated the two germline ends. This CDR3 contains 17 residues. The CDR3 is CASSMDSLNGWTDTQYF. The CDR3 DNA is TGTGCCAGCAGCATGGACAGCCTGAATGGTTGGACAGATACGCAGTATTTT.

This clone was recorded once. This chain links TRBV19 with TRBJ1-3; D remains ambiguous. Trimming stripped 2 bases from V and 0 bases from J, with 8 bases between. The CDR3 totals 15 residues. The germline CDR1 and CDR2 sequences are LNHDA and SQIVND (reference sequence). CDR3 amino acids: CASSIPVSSGNTIYF. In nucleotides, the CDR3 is TGTGCCAGTAGTATACCGGTGAGCTCTGGAAACACCATATATTTT.

In nucleotides, the CDR3 is TGTGCCAGCAGTTACCGGGAGGCTGGCGAGCAGTACTTC. This sequence encodes CASSYREAGEQYF. The chain combines TRBV6-5 with TRBJ2-7; the match to TRBD2 covers 7 bases. This CDR3 region has 13 residues. The germline CDR1 and CDR2 sequences are MNHEY and SVGAGI. Trimming took 2 bases from V and 6 from J; bases not matched to a gene: 4.